The 25 T cell receptor beta chains in this list originate from one sample, sequenced in a study of cytomegalovirus exposure and HLA in healthy donors. The PCR contained 60 Vbeta and 13 Jbeta primers. Method: immunoSEQ multiplex PCR; TCRdb's copy keeps in-frame clones and lacks some. The sample lists 150,000 to 200,000 clones, approximately 11% seen once, with approximately 7.8% in the top ten. The specimen was PBMCs. All receptors derive from a man aged 50 to 60 in good health and CMV-seropositive.

The chain couples TRBV2 to TRBJ1-2; TRBD1 aligns across 8 bases. Germline V gives CDR1 SNHLY, CDR2 FYNNEI. The CDR3 length is 17 residues. The junction had 14 bases not matched to a gene; V was cut back by 6 bases and J by 2 bases. For the CDR3, the DNA is TGTGCCAGCAGCTGGCCAGGGGCAGGGGGCTGGAACTATGGCTACACCTTC. This codes for CASSWPGAGGWNYGYTF.

This clone was observed a few times. J is TRBJ2-5 and V is TRBV7-2; D may be TRBD1 (5 bases). This CDR3 comprises 15 residues. Trimming pared 1 base from V and 5 bases from J, leaving 14 bases between. Germline V gene data show CDR1 as SGHTA and CDR2 as FQGNSA. The CDR3 nucleotides read TGTGCCAGCAGCTTAGATGGGGCGGTCCAGGAGACCCAGTACTTC. Translation: CASSLDGAVQETQYF.

This clone has just a few counts. The rearrangement uses TRBV19 and TRBJ1-2; D remains unclear. CDR1 is LNHDA, CDR2 SQIVND, per germline (reference sequence). V was cut by 5 bases and J by 6 bases, with 13 bases left in between. This CDR3 is 13 amino acids long. The CDR3 reads CASSPRGWDGYTF. The CDR3 DNA is TGTGCCAGTAGTCCCCGAGGGTGGGATGGCTACACCTTC. The whole variable domain, remainder taken from reference TRBV19 and TRBJ1-2, is DGGITQSPKYLFRKEGQNVTLSCEQNLNHDAMYWYRQDPGQGLRLIYYSQIVNDFQKGDIAEGYSVSREKKESFPLTVTSAQKNPTAFYLCASSPRGWDGYTFGSGTRLTVV.

Comments on this clone: One junction end does not reproduce the germline sequence, and a read error may be involved. The rearrangement joins TRBV7-7 to TRBJ1-4; D is perhaps TRBD1 (5 bases). The CDR3 runs to 15 residues. Germline V gene lookup returns CDR1 SSHAT and CDR2 FNYEAQ (reference sequence). The CDR3, as DNA: TGTGCTAGCAGCCCCGGGGGTGACAGTAATGAAAAACTGTTTTTT. Translating it yields CASSPGGDSNEKLFF.

Only a few counts were recorded for this clone. The chain is built from TRBV5-1 and TRBJ2-1; 7 positions agree with TRBD2. Germline V gene data show CDR1 as SGHRS and CDR2 as YFSETQ. The CDR3 is made up of 15 amino acids. J gave up 6 bases and V 4 bases, and 10 bases lay outside the gene matches. In DNA, the CDR3 is TGCGCCAGCAGCCTCGGGACTAACGGAGTCAATGAGCAGTTCTTC. Protein sequence: CASSLGTNGVNEQFF.

There are a few counts of this clone. The CDR3 loop reads CASREGNQASPLHF. CDR3 DNA sequence: TGTGCCAGCAGGGAGGGAAATCAAGCTTCACCCCTCCACTTT. The gene calls are TRBV14 and TRBJ1-6; no reliable D call. V lost 6 bases, J lost 9 bases, and 15 bases lay in between. CDR1 is SGHDN and CDR2 is FVKESK in the germline V gene. The CDR3 contains 14 residues.

This chain uses TRBV19 with TRBJ1-5; 9 positions agree with TRBD1. With V trimmed by 6 bases and J by 0 bases, 3 bases remained unmatched. CDR1 LNHDA and CDR2 SQIVND come from the germline V gene (reference sequence). The CDR3 consists of 15 residues. CDR3 amino acids: CASRLQGASNQPQHF. DNA for the CDR3: TGTGCCAGTAGATTACAGGGGGCTAGCAATCAGCCCCAGCATTTT. Complete variable domain (other parts from reference TRBV19 and TRBJ1-5): DGGITQSPKYLFRKEGQNVTLSCEQNLNHDAMYWYRQDPGQGLRLIYYSQIVNDFQKGDIAEGYSVSREKKESFPLTVTSAQKNPTAFYLCASRLQGASNQPQHFGDGTRLSIL.

This clone was seen a handful of times. The chain couples TRBV7-9 to TRBJ2-3; D gene uncertain. With 2 bases removed from V and 3 bases from J, the gap between germline ends came to 6 bases. The CDR3 runs to 13 residues. The germline gives CDR1 SEHNR, CDR2 FQNEAQ (reference sequence). This CDR3 is CASSLSLTDTQYF. CDR3 bases: TGTGCCAGCAGCTTATCCCTGACAGATACGCAGTATTTT.

This chain joins TRBV6-6 and TRBJ2-7, with a tentative D call TRBD2 (5 bases). CDR3 length: 13 amino acids. V was pared by 4 bases and J by 1 base, with 8 bases between. Germline V lookup: CDR1 MNHNY, CDR2 SVGAGI (reference sequence). The DNA for the CDR3 is TGTGCCAGCAGTTCCAGGAGGTCCTACGAGCAGTACGTC. Translation: CASSSRRSYEQYV.

This chain connects TRBV6-1 to TRBJ2-7; 8 positions agree with TRBD1. V was clipped by 10 bases and J by 3 bases; unmatched bases: 14. CDR3 length equals 15 residues. Germline V gene lookup returns CDR1 MNHNS and CDR2 SASEGT. CDR3 DNA: TGTGCCATCCAACCTAGACCGGGACAGGACTACGAGCAGTACGTC. Translating gives CAIQPRPGQDYEQYV.

The chain recombines TRBV6-1 with TRBJ1-5, with D possibly being TRBD1 (5 bases). This CDR3 contains 12 residues. The germline V gene encodes CDR1 MNHNS and CDR2 SASEGT. Trimming took 6 bases from V and 8 from J, leaving 11 bases between them. DNA of the CDR3: TGTGCCAGCAGGGACACCGGAGAGCCCCAGCATTTT. Amino acids: CASRDTGEPQHF.

The genes are TRBV20-1 and TRBJ1-3, with no clear D. Per the germline V gene, CDR1 is DFQATT and CDR2 is SNEGSKA (reference sequence). The CDR3 has 11 amino acids. Trimming removed 0 bases from V and 8 bases from J, with 5 bases in between. The DNA for the CDR3 is TGCAGTGCTAGAGAACGGGACACCATATATTTT. This encodes CSARERDTIYF.

Here the CDR3 DNA reads TGTGCCAGCAGCCCTACCGGAGGTACTAGCAGCCAAGAGACCCAGTACTTC. This encodes CASSPTGGTSSQETQYF. The chain recombines TRBV5-4 with TRBJ2-5, with D possibly being TRBD2 (6 bases). The V end was cut by 4 bases, the J end by 1 base, with 20 bases between. Germline V gene sequence: CDR1 SGHNT, CDR2 YYREEE (reference sequence). There are 17 residues in the CDR3.

The sample holds a few counts of this clone. This rearrangement joins TRBV29-1 to TRBJ1-5; possibly TRBD1 for D (6 bases). CDR3 length equals 12 residues. With 7 bases removed from V and 5 bases from J, the gap between germline ends came to 12 bases. Germline values: CDR1 SQVTM, CDR2 ANQGSEA. CDR3 nucleotides: TGCAGCGCTAGGACAGAATATCAGCCCCAGCATTTT. It specifies CSARTEYQPQHF.

The J gene is TRBJ1-3, the V gene TRBV5-4; D might be TRBD1 (5 bases). The CDR3 runs to 15 residues. Trimming took off 4 bases at V and 3 bases at J, with 14 bases between the two ends. The germline gives CDR1 SGHNT, CDR2 YYREEE (reference sequence). The CDR3 nucleotides are TGTGCCAGCAGCCCGGGTGGGGCGGATGGAAACACCATATATTTT. Protein sequence: CASSPGGADGNTIYF.

This clone has just a few counts. The chain is built from TRBV2 and TRBJ1-2; a weak D match, TRBD1 (5 bases). V lost 5 bases and J 0 bases, leaving 10 bases between the germline ends. Germline V gives CDR1 SNHLY, CDR2 FYNNEI. The CDR3 sequence is 14 residues long. Here the CDR3 DNA reads TGTGCCAGCAGTTCGGAGGGGACTAACTATGGCTACACCTTC. Amino acids: CASSSEGTNYGYTF.

In this sample, this clone turned up a few times. The chain links TRBV11-1 to TRBJ2-5, with 10 bases aligning to TRBD1. V shed 5 bases and J 3 bases; nucleotides not matched to a gene: 6. The germline CDR1 and CDR2 sequences are SGHAT and FQDESV (reference sequence). The CDR3 sequence is 15 residues long. The CDR3 spells CASSRQGAKEETQYF. For the CDR3, the DNA is TGTGCCAGCAGCCGACAGGGGGCGAAGGAAGAGACCCAGTACTTC.

As for this clone: An end of the junction differs from the germline gene, which may be a read error. This rearrangement joins TRBV7-7 to TRBJ1-1; D is perhaps TRBD1 (6 bases). The CDR3 totals 13 residues. Per the germline V gene, CDR1 is SSHAT and CDR2 is FNYEAQ (reference sequence). CDR3 in DNA: TGTGCTAGCAGCTTGGGGGCCGGCACTGAAGCTTTCTTT. This encodes CASSLGAGTEAFF.

The V and J genes are TRBV2 and TRBJ2-1; D not certain. Germline V lookup: CDR1 SNHLY, CDR2 FYNNEI. There are 13 residues in the CDR3. V was trimmed by 8 bases and J by 0 bases, leaving 8 bases between them. The CDR3 loop reads CASRLNSYNEQFF. The DNA of the CDR3 is TGTGCCAGCCGACTGAACTCCTACAATGAGCAGTTCTTC. Together with reference TRBV2 and TRBJ2-1, the CDR3 gives the full variable domain: EPEVTQTPSHQVTQMGQEVILRCVPISNHLYFYWYRQILGQKVEFLVSFYNNEISEKSEIFDDQFSVERPDGSNFTLKIRSTKLEDSAMYFCASRLNSYNEQFFGPGTRLTVL.

A few counts support this clone. The chain has TRBV5-1 and TRBJ2-1; 8 bases align to TRBD2. This CDR3 contains 15 residues. V dropped 4 bases and J dropped 0; count of bases not matched to a gene: 3. Germline V lookup: CDR1 SGHRS, CDR2 YFSETQ. The DNA for the CDR3 is TGCGCCAGCAGCCCGCGGGGGGCCTCCTACAATGAGCAGTTCTTC. This encodes CASSPRGASYNEQFF.

V gene TRBV6-4 combines with J gene TRBJ2-7; 8 bases line up with TRBD1. V shed 5 bases and J 3 bases; nucleotides not matched to a gene: 6. The CDR3 is made up of 14 amino acids. Looked up from germline, CDR1 is MRHNA and CDR2 is SNTAGT. The CDR3 nucleotides read TGTGCCAGCAGTCGGGACAGGAAAAACTACGAGCAGTACGTC. This sequence encodes CASSRDRKNYEQYV.

V is TRBV7-2 and J is TRBJ1-5; D is perhaps TRBD1 (5 bases). The CDR3 runs to 13 residues. In germline, CDR1 is SGHTA, CDR2 FQGNSA. Trimming shortened V by 3 bases and J by 6 bases, and 9 bases separated the two germline ends. DNA for the CDR3: TGTGCCAGCAGCTTCGGGGGAAGTCAGCCCCAGCATTTT. It specifies CASSFGGSQPQHF.

This clone turned up a few times. This chain uses TRBV5-6 with TRBJ1-6; D possibly corresponds to TRBD1 (6 bases). Germline lookup yields CDR1 SGHDT and CDR2 YYEEEE. There are 12 residues in the CDR3. Trimming pared 4 bases from V and 10 bases from J, leaving 9 bases between. The chain's CDR3 is CASSGTRSPLHF. In DNA, the CDR3 is TGTGCCAGCAGCGGGACACGGTCACCCCTCCACTTT.

This clone showed up just a few times. This sequence joins TRBV14 and TRBJ2-3; TRBD1 is a possible D gene (6 bases). Per the germline V gene, CDR1 is SGHDN and CDR2 is FVKESK. V was pared by 4 bases and J by 0 bases, with 14 bases between. The CDR3 contains 16 residues. CDR3 sequence reads: CASSLRDTRSTDTQYF. CDR3 DNA sequence: TGTGCCAGCAGCCTCCGGGACACACGAAGCACAGATACGCAGTATTTT.

Only a few counts were recorded for this clone. The V call is TRBV7-8, the J call TRBJ1-6; 7 nucleotides agree with TRBD1. The germline CDR1 and CDR2 sequences are SGHVS and FQNEAQ. The V and J ends lost 7 bases and 9 bases, in that order; junction bases with no gene match: 12. The CDR3 covers 15 residues. In nucleotides, the CDR3 is TGTGCCAGCACCCCGCTCAGGGGGGCGGGTTCACCCCTCCACTTT. Amino acids: CASTPLRGAGSPLHF.